This T cell receptor beta chain is drawn from a study of blood T cell repertoires in COVID-19. Study at large: Sites across the United States, Italy and Spain contributed samples from acute and convalescent COVID-19.

This CDR3 contains 14 residues. The trim removed 5 bases at V and 6 bases at J, leaving 7 bases unmatched. Per germline, CDR1 SGHNT and CDR2 YYREEE (reference sequence). The study recruited people aged about 18 to 90 years across about two dozen US areas. Clinical histories supplied by participants themselves formed the basis of cohort assignment. Study processing details: Quantification of nucleated cells was approximated via reference gene primer amplification. Method: immunoSEQ multiplex PCR; TCRdb's copy keeps in-frame clones and lacks some. The V and J calls and the clone size are those of that table, but D and trimming were determined from the DNA. The data show about 140,000 clones, about four fifths seen once.

The specimen was PBMCs or T cells enriched from blood (not recorded which). This rearrangement joins TRBV5-4 to TRBJ2-3; 9 bases are a match to TRBD2. This receptor was obtained from a man in his forties with acute COVID-19. CDR3 DNA: TGTGCCAGCAGTTCTAGCGGGGCCGCCGATACGCAGTATTTT. Translation: CASSSSGAADTQYF.